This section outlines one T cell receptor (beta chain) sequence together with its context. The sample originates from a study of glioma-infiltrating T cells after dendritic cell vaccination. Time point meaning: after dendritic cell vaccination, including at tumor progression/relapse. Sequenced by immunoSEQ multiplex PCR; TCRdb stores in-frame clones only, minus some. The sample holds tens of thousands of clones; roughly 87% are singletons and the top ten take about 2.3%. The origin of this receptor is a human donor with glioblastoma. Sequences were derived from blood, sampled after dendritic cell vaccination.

CDR3 protein: CAIVCRDRLMNTEAFF. The CDR3, as DNA: TGCGCCATCGTATGTCGGGACAGACTTATGAACACTGAAGCTTTCTTT. This chain joins TRBV10-1 and TRBJ1-1; 7 nucleotides align to TRBD1. J gave up 0 bases and V 10 bases, and 14 bases lay outside the gene matches. From germline, CDR1 is WNHNN and CDR2 SYGVQD (reference sequence). The CDR3 has 16 residues.